Detailed here is one TCR beta chain. The sample is drawn from a study of blood T cell repertoires in COVID-19. Turning to the study itself: PBMCs, B-cell-depleted T cells, or T cells were the source of the cDNA or gDNA that made up the material.

Unmatched junction bases numbered 7, after V lost 1 base and J lost 7 bases. The CDR3 covers 14 residues. Germline CDR1 GTSNPN, CDR2 SVGIG (reference sequence). Here immunoSEQ multiplex PCR was the method, and the copy in TCRdb shows in-frame clones only, minus some. The sample consists of 100,000 or so clones, 80% to 90% of them appearing once. The sample consisted of peripheral blood. J is TRBJ2-1 and V is TRBV30, with 7 bases fitting TRBD1. This clonotype was obtained from a man aged 35 to 55 with active or convalescent COVID-19. The CDR3 DNA is TGTGCCTGGAGTGACACAGGGGTTCGAAATGAGCAGTTCTTC. This encodes CAWSDTGVRNEQFF. Looking up the rest from reference TRBV30 and TRBJ2-1 gives the full variable domain: SQTIHQWPATLVQPVGSPLSLECTVEGTSNPNLYWYRQAAGRGLQLLFYSVGIGQISSEVPQNLSASRPQDRQFILSSKKLLLSDSGFYLCAWSDTGVRNEQFFGPGTRLTVL.